The subject of this entry is one T cell receptor beta chain. Its cognate antigen is unknown. Using its own MiXCR run on the RT-PCR reads, TCRdb lists one record per CDR3 protein. The data show hundreds of thousands of distinct CDR3 sequences, approximately 14% seen once. The record originates from a study of response to subunit inactivated influenza vaccine. Findings and limits, study-wide: It was the authors' suggestion that each seasonal influenza vaccination recruits few new T cells.

V dropped 1 base and J dropped 7 bases, with 17 bases sitting between them. Germline CDR1 is LGHNA and CDR2 is YSLEER. This CDR3 region has 15 residues. The V gene is TRBV4-3, the J gene TRBJ2-7; D may be TRBD1 (6 bases). The receptor was isolated from a man in his fifties or sixties who received an inactivated influenza vaccine. The sequenced sample was PBMCs from blood, obtained about 14 days before vaccination. For the CDR3, the DNA is TGCGCCAGCAGCCAAGGGACGGCAGGGGCAGAAGAGCAGTACTTC. It translates to CASSQGTAGAEEQYF.